Here is one T cell receptor (beta chain) with its context. The V and J ends lost 6 bases and 4 bases respectively, with 12 bases between them. Germline CDR1 WSHSY, CDR2 SAAADI. The CDR3 consists of 13 residues. The source of the sample is a study of blood T cell repertoires in COVID-19. Study overall: Donors in the United States, Italy and Spain gave samples during acute or convalescent COVID-19. From T cells, B-cell-depleted T cells, or PBMCs came the material, which was cDNA or gDNA.

The authors' processing: Nucleated cell number was recorded as an estimate derived from reference gene primer amplification. Libraries were prepared by immunoSEQ multiplex PCR; TCRdb keeps only in-frame clonotypes and omits some of them. Clonal size and the V and J genes are those of that table, whereas D and trimming came from the DNA. The sample lists under 250,000 clones, approximately 84% seen once, with around 7.3% in the top ten. The chain combines TRBV10-2 with TRBJ2-5; D perhaps matches TRBD1 (6 bases). The sample taken for sequencing was peripheral blood. This sequence was found in a woman aged 45-65 years with active or convalescent COVID-19. In DNA form, the CDR3 reads TGCGCCAGCAGCATAGGGGGTAGAGAGACCCAGTACTTC. This gives the protein CASSIGGRETQYF.